This T cell receptor beta chain was profiled in a study of CD8 T cells in Susac syndrome. Study as a whole: Clinical remission applied to roughly 8 sequenced Susac syndrome patients, and six had active disease. Each patient with Susac syndrome, at the time of blood draw, was therapy-naive, on corticosteroids, or on intravenous immunoglobulin alone.

About this clonotype: What it binds is not known.

Trimming cost V 2 bases and J 3 bases, with 13 bases left between them. This CDR3 has 14 residues. Germline assignment: CDR1 GTSNPN and CDR2 SVGIG (reference sequence). Broader study findings: CD8+ clones in Susac expanded most in TEMRA cells and active patients.

Reverse transcription of about 0.5 to 1 ug RNA used random hexamers. TCR beta CDR3 was amplified by immunoSEQ multiplex PCR. This amplification extended across 54 Vbeta and 13 Jbeta segments. MiXCR was run by TCRdb on the immunoSEQ multiplex PCR reads, yielding one entry per CDR3 protein. The sample records 150,000 to 200,000 distinct CDR3 sequences, 95% being singletons. The sample was CD8+ T cells from PBMCs. J is TRBJ1-2 and V is TRBV30; D may be TRBD1 (5 bases). This TCR derives from a human donor with Susac syndrome. The CDR3 coding sequence is TGTGCCTGGAGTCAGACAGTTTACGACTATGGCTACACCTTC. It yields the protein CAWSQTVYDYGYTF.